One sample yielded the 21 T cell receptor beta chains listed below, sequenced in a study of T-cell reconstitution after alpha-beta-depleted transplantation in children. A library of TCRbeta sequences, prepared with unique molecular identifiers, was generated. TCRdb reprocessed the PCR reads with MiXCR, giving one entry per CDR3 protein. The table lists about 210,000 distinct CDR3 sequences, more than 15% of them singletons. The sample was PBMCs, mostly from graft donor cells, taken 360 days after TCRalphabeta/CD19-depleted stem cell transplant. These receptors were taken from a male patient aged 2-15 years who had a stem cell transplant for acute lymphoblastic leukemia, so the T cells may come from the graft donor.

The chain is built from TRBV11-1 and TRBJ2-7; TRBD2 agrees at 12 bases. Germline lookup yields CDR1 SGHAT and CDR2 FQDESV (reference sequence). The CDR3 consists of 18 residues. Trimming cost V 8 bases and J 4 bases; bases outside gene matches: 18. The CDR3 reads CASGSLLAGGISAYEQYF. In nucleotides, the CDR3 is TGTGCCAGCGGCTCCCTACTAGCGGGGGGCATTAGTGCGTACGAGCAGTACTTC.

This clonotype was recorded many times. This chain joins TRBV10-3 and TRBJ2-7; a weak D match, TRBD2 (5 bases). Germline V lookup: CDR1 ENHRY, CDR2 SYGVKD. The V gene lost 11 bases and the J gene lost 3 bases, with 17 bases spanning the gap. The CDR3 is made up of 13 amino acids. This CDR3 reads CASTTDSLYEQYF. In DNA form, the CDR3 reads TGTGCCTCCACAACGGACTCCCTCTACGAGCAGTACTTC.

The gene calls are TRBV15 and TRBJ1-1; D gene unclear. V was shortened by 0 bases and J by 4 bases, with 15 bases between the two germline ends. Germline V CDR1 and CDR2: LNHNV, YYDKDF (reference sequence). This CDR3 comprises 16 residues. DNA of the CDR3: TGTGCCACCAGCAGAGATTTGAACTCTGTAGGCACTGAAGCTTTCTTT. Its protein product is CATSRDLNSVGTEAFF.

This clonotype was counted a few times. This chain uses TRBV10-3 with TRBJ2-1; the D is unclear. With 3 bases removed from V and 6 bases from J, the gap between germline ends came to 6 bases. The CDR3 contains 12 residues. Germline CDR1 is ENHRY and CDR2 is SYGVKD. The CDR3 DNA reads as TGTGCCATCAGTGAACAGTTCAATGAGCAGTTCTTC. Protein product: CAISEQFNEQFF.

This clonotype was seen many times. The chain's CDR3 is CATSVGTSGGGDEQFF. In DNA form, the CDR3 reads TGTGCCACCAGTGTTGGGACTAGCGGGGGTGGTGATGAGCAGTTCTTC. V is TRBV24-1 and J is TRBJ2-1; TRBD2 agrees at 14 bases. Unmatched junction bases numbered 7, after V lost 5 bases and J lost 8 bases. Germline loops: CDR1 KGHDR, CDR2 SFDVKD. There are 16 residues in the CDR3.

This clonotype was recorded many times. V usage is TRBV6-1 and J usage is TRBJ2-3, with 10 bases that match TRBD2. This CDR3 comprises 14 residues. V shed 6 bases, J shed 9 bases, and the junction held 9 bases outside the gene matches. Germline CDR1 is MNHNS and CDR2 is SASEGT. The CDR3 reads CASSTGTSASTQYF. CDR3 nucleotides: TGTGCCAGCAGCACCGGGACTAGCGCTTCGACGCAGTATTTT.

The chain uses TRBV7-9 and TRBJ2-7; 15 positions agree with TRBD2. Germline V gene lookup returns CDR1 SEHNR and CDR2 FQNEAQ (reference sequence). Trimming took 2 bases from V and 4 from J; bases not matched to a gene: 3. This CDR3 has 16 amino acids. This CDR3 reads CASSLWTSGGAYEQYF. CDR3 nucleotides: TGTGCCAGCAGCTTATGGACTAGCGGGGGGGCGTACGAGCAGTACTTC.

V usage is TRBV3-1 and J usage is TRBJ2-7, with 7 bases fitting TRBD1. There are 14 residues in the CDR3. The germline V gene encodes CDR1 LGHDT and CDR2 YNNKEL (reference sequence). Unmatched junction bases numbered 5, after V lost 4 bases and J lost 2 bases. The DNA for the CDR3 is TGTGCCAGCAGCCGAAGGGGGACAGCCTACGAGCAGTACTTC. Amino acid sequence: CASSRRGTAYEQYF.

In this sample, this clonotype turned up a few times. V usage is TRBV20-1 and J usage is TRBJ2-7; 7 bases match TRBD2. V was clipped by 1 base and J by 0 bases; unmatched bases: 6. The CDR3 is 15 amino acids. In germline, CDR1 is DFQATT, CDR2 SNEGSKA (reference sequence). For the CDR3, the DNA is TGCAGTGCTAGAGGGTCGTCGGGGGGCTCCTACGAGCAGTACTTC. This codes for CSARGSSGGSYEQYF.

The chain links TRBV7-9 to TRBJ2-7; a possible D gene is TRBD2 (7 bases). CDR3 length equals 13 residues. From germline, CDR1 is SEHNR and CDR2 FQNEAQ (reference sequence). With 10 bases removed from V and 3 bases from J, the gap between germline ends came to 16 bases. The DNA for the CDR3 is TGTGCCACCCGATCAGGGGAGGGCTACGAGCAGTACTTC. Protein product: CATRSGEGYEQYF.

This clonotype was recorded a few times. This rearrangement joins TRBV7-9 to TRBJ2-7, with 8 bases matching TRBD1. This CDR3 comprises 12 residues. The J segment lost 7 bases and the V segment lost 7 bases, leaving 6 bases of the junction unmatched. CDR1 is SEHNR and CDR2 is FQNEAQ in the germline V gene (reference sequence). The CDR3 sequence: CASMGQVGEQYF. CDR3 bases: TGTGCCAGCATGGGACAGGTGGGAGAGCAGTACTTC.

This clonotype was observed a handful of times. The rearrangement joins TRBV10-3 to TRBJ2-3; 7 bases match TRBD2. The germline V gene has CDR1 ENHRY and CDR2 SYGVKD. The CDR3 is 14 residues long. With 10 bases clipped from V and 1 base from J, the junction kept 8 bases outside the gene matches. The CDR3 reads CATSTSAGTDTQYF. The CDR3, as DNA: TGTGCCACATCCACTAGCGCAGGCACAGATACGCAGTATTTT.

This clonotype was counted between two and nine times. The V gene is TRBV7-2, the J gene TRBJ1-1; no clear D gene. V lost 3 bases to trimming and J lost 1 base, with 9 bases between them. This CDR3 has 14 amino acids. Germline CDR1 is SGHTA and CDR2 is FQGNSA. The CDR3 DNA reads TGTGCCAGCAGCTTCAACGGGGAGAACACTGAAGCTTTCTTT. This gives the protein CASSFNGENTEAFF.

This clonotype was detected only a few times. Here the CDR3 DNA reads TGCGCCAGCAGCGCGACTAGCGCCCCTCTCAGGACCTCCTACAATGAGCAGTTCTTC. It codes for CASSATSAPLRTSYNEQFF. V usage is TRBV5-1 and J usage is TRBJ2-1; 8 nucleotides agree with TRBD2. Germline V lookup: CDR1 SGHRS, CDR2 YFSETQ. V trimming: 4 bases; J trimming: 0 bases; junction bases outside the gene matches: 15. This CDR3 comprises 19 residues.

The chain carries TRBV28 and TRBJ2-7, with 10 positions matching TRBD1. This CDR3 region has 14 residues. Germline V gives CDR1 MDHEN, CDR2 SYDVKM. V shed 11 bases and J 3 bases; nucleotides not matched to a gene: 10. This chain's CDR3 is CAGKPGTGDYEQYF. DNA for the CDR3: TGTGCCGGGAAACCCGGGACAGGGGACTACGAGCAGTACTTC.

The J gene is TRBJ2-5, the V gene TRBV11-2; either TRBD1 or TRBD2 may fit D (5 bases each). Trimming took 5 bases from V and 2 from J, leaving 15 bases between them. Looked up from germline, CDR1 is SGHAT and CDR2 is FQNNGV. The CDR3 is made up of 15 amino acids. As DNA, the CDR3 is TGTGCCAGCAGCCCCCTGAGGGACGAACAAGAGACCCAGTACTTC. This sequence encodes CASSPLRDEQETQYF.

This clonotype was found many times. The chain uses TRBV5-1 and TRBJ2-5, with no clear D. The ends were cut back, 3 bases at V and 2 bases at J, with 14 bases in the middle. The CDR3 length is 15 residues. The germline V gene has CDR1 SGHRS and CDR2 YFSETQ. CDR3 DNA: TGCGCCAGCAGCTCGACCCGTTTTATGCAAGAGACCCAGTACTTC. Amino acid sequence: CASSSTRFMQETQYF.

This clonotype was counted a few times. The CDR3 sequence: CASSQDRSRGETQYF. In DNA form, the CDR3 reads TGTGCCAGCAGCCAAGATCGGTCACGCGGGGAGACCCAGTACTTC. The genes are TRBV14 and TRBJ2-5; the D gene is possibly TRBD2 (5 bases). CDR1 is SGHDN, CDR2 FVKESK, per germline. The CDR3 has 15 residues. Trimming left V 0 bases short and J 5 bases short, with 13 bases between. Full variable domain (outside the CDR3, taken from reference TRBV14 and TRBJ2-5): EAGVTQFPSHSVIEKGQTVTLRCDPISGHDNLYWYRRVMGKEIKFLLHFVKESKQDESGMPNNRFLAERTGGTYSTLKVQPAELEDSGVYFCASSQDRSRGETQYFGPGTRLLVL.

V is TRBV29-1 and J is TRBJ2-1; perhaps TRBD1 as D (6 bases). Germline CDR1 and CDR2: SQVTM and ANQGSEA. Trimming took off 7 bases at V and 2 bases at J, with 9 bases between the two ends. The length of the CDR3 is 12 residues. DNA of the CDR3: TGCAGCGCAGGGGCGGCCTACAATGAGCAGTTCTTC. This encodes CSAGAAYNEQFF.

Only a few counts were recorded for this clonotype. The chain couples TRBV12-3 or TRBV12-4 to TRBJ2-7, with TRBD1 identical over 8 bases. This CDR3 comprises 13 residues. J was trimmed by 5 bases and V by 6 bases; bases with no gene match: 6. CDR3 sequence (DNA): TGTGCCAGCAGGCGACAGGGGTTCAACGAGCAGTACTTC. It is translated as CASRRQGFNEQYF.

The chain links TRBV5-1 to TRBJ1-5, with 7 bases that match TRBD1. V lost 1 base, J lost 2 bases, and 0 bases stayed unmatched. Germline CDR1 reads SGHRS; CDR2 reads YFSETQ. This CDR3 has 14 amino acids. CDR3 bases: TGCGCCAGCAGCTTGACAGGGGGCAATCAGCCCCAGCATTTT. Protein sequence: CASSLTGGNQPQHF.